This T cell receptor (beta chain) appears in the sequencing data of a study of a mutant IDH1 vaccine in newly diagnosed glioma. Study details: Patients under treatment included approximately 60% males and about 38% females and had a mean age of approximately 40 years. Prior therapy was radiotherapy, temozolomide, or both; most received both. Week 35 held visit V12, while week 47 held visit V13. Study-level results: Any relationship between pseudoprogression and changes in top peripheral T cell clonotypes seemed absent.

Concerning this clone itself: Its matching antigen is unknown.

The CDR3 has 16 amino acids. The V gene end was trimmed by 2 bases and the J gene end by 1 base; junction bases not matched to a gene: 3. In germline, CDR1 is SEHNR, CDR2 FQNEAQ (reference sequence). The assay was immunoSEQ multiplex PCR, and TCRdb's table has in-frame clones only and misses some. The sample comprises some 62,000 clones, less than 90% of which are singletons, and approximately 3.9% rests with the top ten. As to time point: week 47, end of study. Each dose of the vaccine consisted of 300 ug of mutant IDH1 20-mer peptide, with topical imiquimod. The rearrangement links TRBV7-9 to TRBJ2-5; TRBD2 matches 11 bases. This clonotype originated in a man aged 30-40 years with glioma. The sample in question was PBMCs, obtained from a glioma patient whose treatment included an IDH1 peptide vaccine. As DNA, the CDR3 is TGTGCCAGCAGCTTAACTAGCGGGGGACCCCAAGAGACCCAGTACTTC. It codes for CASSLTSGGPQETQYF.